This T cell receptor (beta chain) emerged from a study of response to subunit inactivated influenza vaccine. Study observations and caveats: That few new T cells are recruited by each seasonal influenza vaccination was the authors' suggestion.

This clonotype was seen ten or more times. Its antigen remains unknown. TCRdb redid the calling of the RT-PCR reads with MiXCR, one entry per CDR3 protein. The sample consists of fewer than 600,000 distinct CDR3 sequences, approximately 7.2% of them appearing once. Germline V gives CDR1 MDHEN, CDR2 SYDVKM. Trimming removed 7 bases from V and 7 bases from J; junction bases left unmatched: 10. The length of the CDR3 is 15 residues. The specimen was PBMCs from blood, collected around 2 years after vaccination. This sequence joins TRBV28 and TRBJ1-6; TRBD1 aligns across 7 bases. This clonotype was obtained from a man aged 50 to 69 who received an inactivated influenza vaccine. DNA for the CDR3: TGTGCCAGCATCCCCCGGACAGGAGGGAATTCACCCCTCCACTTT. This gives the protein CASIPRTGGNSPLHF.